The rows below give T cell receptor beta chains drawn from one sample of a study of identical twins. TCRdb reprocessed the 5' RACE reads via MiXCR and lists one record per CDR3 protein. The data show 450,000 or so distinct CDR3 sequences, roughly an eighth seen once. These data also formed part of another study, on yellow fever vaccine responses in identical twins.

Sequenced material: CD4+ T cells sorted from blood. The source is a woman between 18 and 29 years old in good health. Each CDR3 is given with its conserved first and last residue. A D gene is named only where the DNA matches it firmly. The size field is filled for only some rows; it gives once, few, many or a size class.

D gene: TRBD1
V gene: TRBV5-1
J gene: TRBJ2-3
clone size: few
CDR3 protein: CASSSDRGGDTQYF
CDR3 DNA: TGCGCCAGCAGCTCGGACAGGGGGGGAGATACGCAGTATTTT

D gene: NA
V gene: TRBV5-1
J gene: TRBJ1-6
clone size: many
CDR3 protein: CASRALGNSPLHF
CDR3 DNA: TGCGCCAGCAGGGCATTGGGTAATTCACCCCTCCACTTT

D gene: NA
V gene: TRBV5-1
J gene: TRBJ2-3
clone size: many
CDR3 protein: CASFSGSTDTQYF
CDR3 DNA: TGCGCCAGCTTTTCTGGCAGCACAGATACGCAGTATTTT

D gene: NA
V gene: TRBV7-2
J gene: TRBJ2-2
clone size: few
CDR3 protein: CASSQKKGTGELFF
CDR3 DNA: TGTGCCAGCAGCCAGAAAAAGGGCACCGGGGAGCTGTTTTTT

D gene: TRBD2
V gene: TRBV12-3/TRBV12-4
J gene: TRBJ2-1
clone size: few
CDR3 protein: CASTQTSGRNEQFF
CDR3 DNA: TGTGCCAGCACTCAAACTAGCGGGAGGAATGAGCAGTTCTTC

D gene: NA
V gene: TRBV12-3/TRBV12-4
J gene: TRBJ2-1
clone size: NA
CDR3 protein: CASRPEGGSYNEQFF
CDR3 DNA: TGTGCCAGCAGACCTGAGGGGGGCTCCTACAATGAGCAGTTCTTC

D gene: NA
V gene: TRBV7-2
J gene: TRBJ2-2
clone size: few
CDR3 protein: CATSENANTGELFF
CDR3 DNA: TGTGCCACCTCGGAGAATGCGAACACCGGGGAGCTGTTTTTT

D gene: TRBD2
V gene: TRBV20-1
J gene: TRBJ2-3
clone size: once
CDR3 protein: CSSVPAGLTDTQYF
CDR3 DNA: TGCAGCTCGGTCCCAGCGGGATTGACAGATACGCAGTATTTT

D gene: TRBD2
V gene: TRBV4-3
J gene: TRBJ2-1
clone size: NA
CDR3 protein: CASSLSGTSGNDEQFF
CDR3 DNA: TGCGCCAGCAGCCTATCCGGGACTAGCGGGAATGATGAGCAGTTCTTC

D gene: TRBD1
V gene: TRBV7-2
J gene: TRBJ2-7
clone size: many
CDR3 protein: CASSTNRGSYEQYF
CDR3 DNA: TGTGCCAGCAGCACGAACAGGGGATCCTACGAGCAGTACTTC

D gene: NA
V gene: TRBV24-1
J gene: TRBJ2-3
clone size: few
CDR3 protein: CATSDRLDTDTQYF
CDR3 DNA: TGTGCCACCAGTGATCGGCTAGACACAGATACGCAGTATTTT

D gene: TRBD1
V gene: TRBV28
J gene: TRBJ1-1
clone size: few
CDR3 protein: CASRPTGSNTEAFF
CDR3 DNA: TGTGCCAGCAGGCCGACAGGGTCGAACACTGAAGCTTTCTTT

D gene: TRBD1
V gene: TRBV7-3
J gene: TRBJ2-6
clone size: NA
CDR3 protein: CASSLKLGTGVIGANVLTF
CDR3 DNA: TGTGCCAGCAGCTTAAAGTTAGGGACAGGGGTTATAGGGGCCAACGTCCTGACTTTC

D gene: NA
V gene: TRBV3-1
J gene: TRBJ1-2
clone size: NA
CDR3 protein: CASSQGAVGNYGYTF
CDR3 DNA: TGTGCCAGCAGCCAAGGCGCGGTCGGTAACTATGGCTACACCTTC

D gene: TRBD1
V gene: TRBV12-3/TRBV12-4
J gene: TRBJ2-1
clone size: many
CDR3 protein: CASTLKQGVANEQFF
CDR3 DNA: TGTGCCAGCACCCTAAAGCAGGGGGTCGCCAATGAGCAGTTCTTC

D gene: TRBD2
V gene: TRBV27
J gene: TRBJ2-2
clone size: few
CDR3 protein: CASSFFRGGNTGELFF
CDR3 DNA: TGTGCCAGCAGTTTTTTTCGCGGGGGGAACACCGGGGAGCTGTTTTTT

D gene: NA
V gene: TRBV5-5
J gene: TRBJ1-1
clone size: few
CDR3 protein: CASSLNVGRAFF
CDR3 DNA: TGTGCCAGCAGCTTGAACGTGGGGAGAGCTTTCTTT

D gene: NA
V gene: TRBV11-2
J gene: TRBJ2-1
clone size: NA
CDR3 protein: CASSLDSVVGVQRNEQFF
CDR3 DNA: TGTGCCAGCAGCTTAGATAGCGTAGTCGGGGTACAACGGAATGAGCAGTTCTTC

D gene: NA
V gene: TRBV5-1
J gene: TRBJ2-2
clone size: many
CDR3 protein: CASSLEANTGELFF
CDR3 DNA: TGCGCCAGCAGCTTGGAGGCAAACACCGGGGAGCTGTTTTTT

D gene: NA
V gene: TRBV28
J gene: TRBJ2-2
clone size: NA
CDR3 protein: CASSLSQVPTGELFF
CDR3 DNA: TGTGCCAGCAGTTTATCACAGGTCCCCACCGGGGAGCTGTTTTTT

D gene: TRBD2
V gene: TRBV3-1
J gene: TRBJ2-2
clone size: NA
CDR3 protein: CASSQDRTSGSCEIPTGELFF
CDR3 DNA: TGTGCCAGCAGCCAAGATCGCACTAGCGGGAGTTGCGAAATTCCAACCGGGGAGCTGTTTTTT

D gene: NA
V gene: TRBV7-9
J gene: TRBJ2-3
clone size: NA
CDR3 protein: CASSSAIGAISTDTQYF
CDR3 DNA: TGTGCCAGCAGCTCCGCCATCGGGGCGATTAGCACAGATACGCAGTATTTT

D gene: TRBD1
V gene: TRBV11-2
J gene: TRBJ2-5
clone size: NA
CDR3 protein: CASSFTLGGGQETQYF
CDR3 DNA: TGTGCCAGCAGCTTTACCTTAGGGGGCGGCCAAGAGACCCAGTACTTC

D gene: TRBD2
V gene: TRBV7-9
J gene: TRBJ2-7
clone size: many
CDR3 protein: CASSPSSGRASGEQYF
CDR3 DNA: TGTGCCAGCAGCCCCTCTAGCGGGAGGGCTAGCGGGGAGCAGTACTTC

D gene: TRBD2
V gene: TRBV7-2
J gene: TRBJ2-7
clone size: few
CDR3 protein: CASSFSSGSYEQYF
CDR3 DNA: TGTGCCAGCAGCTTCTCTAGCGGGAGCTACGAGCAGTACTTC

D gene: NA
V gene: TRBV5-6
J gene: TRBJ2-7
clone size: NA
CDR3 protein: CARSPGILNEQYF
CDR3 DNA: TGTGCCAGGAGCCCCGGGATTCTGAACGAGCAGTACTTC

D gene: TRBD1
V gene: TRBV12-3/TRBV12-4
J gene: TRBJ1-1
clone size: few
CDR3 protein: CASSVPGTGLEAFF
CDR3 DNA: TGTGCCAGCAGCGTACCCGGGACAGGTCTTGAAGCTTTCTTT

D gene: NA
V gene: TRBV12-3/TRBV12-4
J gene: TRBJ1-6
clone size: few
CDR3 protein: CASSLAWGNSPLHF
CDR3 DNA: TGTGCCAGCAGTTTAGCGTGGGGGAATTCACCCCTCCACTTT

D gene: NA
V gene: TRBV20-1
J gene: TRBJ2-1
clone size: few
CDR3 protein: CSAHLVSSYNEQFF
CDR3 DNA: TGCAGTGCTCACCTGGTGAGCTCCTACAATGAGCAGTTCTTC

D gene: TRBD2
V gene: TRBV7-9
J gene: TRBJ2-7
clone size: many
CDR3 protein: CASSLAGGPGEQYF
CDR3 DNA: TGTGCCAGCAGCTTAGCGGGAGGGCCTGGAGAGCAGTACTTC

D gene: NA
V gene: TRBV24-1
J gene: TRBJ2-3
clone size: many
CDR3 protein: CATSGRGQHTDTQYF
CDR3 DNA: TGTGCCACCAGTGGGCGGGGACAACACACAGATACGCAGTATTTT

D gene: TRBD2
V gene: TRBV7-2
J gene: TRBJ2-5
clone size: few
CDR3 protein: CASSLGYGRGQETQYF
CDR3 DNA: TGTGCCAGCAGCTTAGGATACGGGAGGGGACAAGAGACCCAGTACTTC

D gene: NA
V gene: TRBV7-2
J gene: TRBJ1-1
clone size: NA
CDR3 protein: CASSLSSEAFF
CDR3 DNA: TGTGCCAGCAGCTTATCCAGTGAAGCTTTCTTT

D gene: TRBD2
V gene: TRBV20-1
J gene: TRBJ2-1
clone size: many
CDR3 protein: CSARDLTGGYNEQFF
CDR3 DNA: TGCAGTGCTAGAGATCTCACGGGAGGCTACAATGAGCAGTTCTTC

D gene: NA
V gene: TRBV28
J gene: TRBJ2-7
clone size: NA
CDR3 protein: CASSLSWYEQYF
CDR3 DNA: TGTGCCAGCAGTTTAAGTTGGTACGAGCAGTACTTC

D gene: TRBD2
V gene: TRBV10-3
J gene: TRBJ2-2
clone size: NA
CDR3 protein: CAISDLRLAVNTGELFF
CDR3 DNA: TGTGCCATCAGTGATTTGAGACTAGCGGTGAACACCGGGGAGCTGTTTTTT

D gene: NA
V gene: TRBV4-3
J gene: TRBJ1-2
clone size: NA
CDR3 protein: CASSPTGAAYGYTF
CDR3 DNA: TGCGCCAGCAGCCCCACCGGGGCAGCCTATGGCTACACCTTC

D gene: NA
V gene: TRBV19
J gene: TRBJ2-1
clone size: NA
CDR3 protein: CASSIRGGSYNEQFF
CDR3 DNA: TGTGCCAGTAGTATACGTGGGGGCTCCTACAATGAGCAGTTCTTC

D gene: TRBD2
V gene: TRBV7-2
J gene: TRBJ2-1
clone size: few
CDR3 protein: CASSSRESGYNEQFF
CDR3 DNA: TGTGCCAGCAGCTCGCGGGAGAGCGGCTACAATGAGCAGTTCTTC

D gene: NA
V gene: TRBV28
J gene: TRBJ1-1
clone size: NA
CDR3 protein: CASSLVTLNTEAFF
CDR3 DNA: TGTGCCAGCAGTTTAGTGACGTTGAACACTGAAGCTTTCTTT

D gene: TRBD2
V gene: TRBV20-1
J gene: TRBJ2-5
clone size: few
CDR3 protein: CSARLAGWGETQYF
CDR3 DNA: TGCAGTGCTAGGCTAGCGGGATGGGGGGAGACCCAGTACTTC

D gene: TRBD1
V gene: TRBV3-1
J gene: TRBJ1-2
clone size: few
CDR3 protein: CASSQWDSGLYGYTF
CDR3 DNA: TGTGCCAGCAGCCAATGGGACAGCGGTCTCTATGGCTACACCTTC

D gene: NA
V gene: TRBV6-2/TRBV6-3
J gene: TRBJ2-7
clone size: many
CDR3 protein: CASIGTEGTLYEQYF
CDR3 DNA: TGTGCCAGCATTGGGACCGAGGGGACCCTCTACGAGCAGTACTTC

D gene: NA
V gene: TRBV12-3/TRBV12-4
J gene: TRBJ2-2
clone size: NA
CDR3 protein: CASSTSGALTGELFF
CDR3 DNA: TGTGCCAGCAGCACTTCAGGGGCCCTCACCGGGGAGCTGTTTTTT

D gene: TRBD2
V gene: TRBV4-3
J gene: TRBJ2-1
clone size: few
CDR3 protein: CASSPYSGSSYNEQFF
CDR3 DNA: TGCGCCAGCAGCCCCTATAGCGGGAGCTCCTACAATGAGCAGTTCTTC

D gene: TRBD1
V gene: TRBV5-1
J gene: TRBJ2-7
clone size: many
CDR3 protein: CASSLAGTVAYEQYF
CDR3 DNA: TGCGCCAGCAGCTTGGCGGGGACAGTAGCCTACGAGCAGTACTTC

D gene: NA
V gene: TRBV10-3
J gene: TRBJ1-1
clone size: many
CDR3 protein: CAISDRDTEAFF
CDR3 DNA: TGTGCCATCAGTGATCGGGACACTGAAGCTTTCTTT

D gene: TRBD2
V gene: TRBV6-1
J gene: TRBJ2-3
clone size: NA
CDR3 protein: CASRRTSADTQYF
CDR3 DNA: TGTGCCAGCAGACGGACTAGCGCAGATACGCAGTATTTT

D gene: TRBD2
V gene: TRBV6-4
J gene: TRBJ2-6
clone size: NA
CDR3 protein: CASSDTRLADHSGANVLTF
CDR3 DNA: TGTGCCAGCAGTGACACCCGACTAGCGGATCACTCTGGGGCCAACGTCCTGACTTTC

D gene: NA
V gene: TRBV5-1
J gene: TRBJ2-7
clone size: many
CDR3 protein: CASSSSGTQVEQYF
CDR3 DNA: TGCGCCAGCAGCTCCTCCGGGACGCAAGTCGAGCAGTACTTC

D gene: NA
V gene: TRBV6-1
J gene: TRBJ1-2
clone size: NA
CDR3 protein: CASSQSTAGYGYTF
CDR3 DNA: TGTGCCAGCAGTCAGTCTACCGCGGGCTATGGCTACACCTTC

D gene: TRBD1
V gene: TRBV28
J gene: TRBJ2-1
clone size: NA
CDR3 protein: CASSPRDRVGHEQFF
CDR3 DNA: TGTGCCAGCAGCCCGAGGGACAGGGTCGGTCATGAGCAGTTCTTC

D gene: NA
V gene: TRBV28
J gene: TRBJ2-5
clone size: few
CDR3 protein: CASGRVETQYF
CDR3 DNA: TGTGCCAGCGGCAGGGTAGAGACCCAGTACTTC

D gene: TRBD2
V gene: TRBV4-1
J gene: TRBJ2-7
clone size: few
CDR3 protein: CASSQEGLAEQYF
CDR3 DNA: TGCGCCAGCAGCCAAGAGGGACTAGCGGAGCAGTACTTC

D gene: NA
V gene: TRBV9
J gene: TRBJ2-3
clone size: few
CDR3 protein: CASSVVPHASTDTQYF
CDR3 DNA: TGTGCCAGCAGCGTAGTCCCACACGCTAGCACAGATACGCAGTATTTT

D gene: NA
V gene: TRBV20-1
J gene: TRBJ1-1
clone size: NA
CDR3 protein: CRGEPRAGKAEAFF
CDR3 DNA: TGCAGGGGGGAACCGCGGGCCGGTAAGGCTGAAGCTTTCTTT

D gene: NA
V gene: TRBV29-1
J gene: TRBJ2-3
clone size: NA
CDR3 protein: CSVALGDTQYF
CDR3 DNA: TGCAGCGTTGCGCTCGGAGATACGCAGTATTTT